The 3 T cell receptor beta chains listed next were all sequenced from one sample in a study of shared clonotypes between healthy human individuals. Measured with immunoSEQ multiplex PCR; TCRdb has only the in-frame clones, and not every one. The sample lists about 1.1 million clones; approximately 78% were seen once. Sequencing input: memory CD4+ T cells from PBMCs. The subset: CD45RA-negative fraction. The source of these receptors is a man younger than 35 in good health. Some clones in this sample may be carry-over from other donors' samples.

J is TRBJ2-4 and V is TRBV21-1; TRBD2 is the table's D call and was not checked against the DNA. TRBV21-1 is annotated as a pseudogene. The CDR3 has 16 amino acids. This chain's CDR3 is CASSKWGGVVKNIQYF. The DNA of the CDR3 is TGTGCCAGCAGCAAATGGGGAGGGGTTGTCAAAAACATTCAGTACTTC.

The rearrangement links TRBV6-6 to TRBJ1-5; D is unclear. Trimming removed 6 bases from V and 2 bases from J, with 14 bases in between. The germline gives CDR1 MNHNY, CDR2 SVGAGI (reference sequence). The CDR3 runs 15 residues. CDR3 nucleotide sequence: TGTGCCAGCAGCCCGCACGGCGGGGGCAATCAGCCCCAGCATTTT. Its translation is CASSPHGGGNQPQHF.

This chain joins TRBV30 and TRBJ2-7; no clear D. With 2 bases removed from V and 3 bases from J, the gap between germline ends came to 8 bases. Germline loops: CDR1 GTSNPN, CDR2 SVGIG (reference sequence). This CDR3 spans 12 amino acids. The CDR3 region has the DNA TGTGCCTGGAGTCAGAACAGCTACGAGCAGTACTTC. Amino acids: CAWSQNSYEQYF.